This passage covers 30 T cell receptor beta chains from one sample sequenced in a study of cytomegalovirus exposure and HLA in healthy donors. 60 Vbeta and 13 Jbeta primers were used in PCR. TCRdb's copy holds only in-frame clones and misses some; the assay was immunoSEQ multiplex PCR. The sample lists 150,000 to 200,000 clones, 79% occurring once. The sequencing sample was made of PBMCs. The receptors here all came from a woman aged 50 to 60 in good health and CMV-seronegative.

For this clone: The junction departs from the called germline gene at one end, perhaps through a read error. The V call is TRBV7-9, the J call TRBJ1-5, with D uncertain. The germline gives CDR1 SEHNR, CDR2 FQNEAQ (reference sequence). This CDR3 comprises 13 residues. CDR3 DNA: TGTTCCAGCAGCATGGAGGTCGGACAGCCCCAGCATTTT. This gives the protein CSSSMEVGQPQHF.

CDR3 DNA: TGTGCCAGACCGACGGGGGGGCAGGGTAGCAATCAGCCCCAGCATTTT. As protein: CARPTGGQGSNQPQHF. V gene TRBV27 combines with J gene TRBJ1-5; D may be TRBD1 (6 bases). The CDR3 is 16 amino acids. Germline V gene lookup returns CDR1 MNHEY and CDR2 SMNVEV (reference sequence). V gave up 9 bases and J gave up 0 bases, with 18 bases separating them.

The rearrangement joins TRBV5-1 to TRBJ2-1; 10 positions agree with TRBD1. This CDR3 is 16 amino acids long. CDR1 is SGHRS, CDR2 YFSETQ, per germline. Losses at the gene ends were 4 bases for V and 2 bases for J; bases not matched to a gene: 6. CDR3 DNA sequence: TGCGCCAGCAGCAAATCGACAGGGGGCACCTACAATGAGCAGTTCTTC. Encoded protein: CASSKSTGGTYNEQFF. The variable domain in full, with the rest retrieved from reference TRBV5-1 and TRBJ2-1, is KAGVTQTPRYLIKTRGQQVTLSCSPISGHRSVSWYQQTPGQGLQFLFEYFSETQRNKGNFPGRFSGRQFSNSRSEMNVSTLELGDSALYLCASSKSTGGTYNEQFFGPGTRLTVL.

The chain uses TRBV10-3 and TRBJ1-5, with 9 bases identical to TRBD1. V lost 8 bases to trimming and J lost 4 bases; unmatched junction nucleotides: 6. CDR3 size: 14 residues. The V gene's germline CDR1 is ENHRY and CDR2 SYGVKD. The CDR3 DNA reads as TGTGCCATCGGGGGACAGGGAACGAATCAGCCCCAGCATTTT. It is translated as CAIGGQGTNQPQHF.

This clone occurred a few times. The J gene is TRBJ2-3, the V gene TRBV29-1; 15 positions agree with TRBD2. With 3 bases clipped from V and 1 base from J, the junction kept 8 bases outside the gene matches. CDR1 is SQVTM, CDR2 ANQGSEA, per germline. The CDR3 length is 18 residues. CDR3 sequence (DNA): TGCAGCGTTGAGGGAGGACTAGCGGGAGGGCACGGCACAGATACGCAGTATTTT. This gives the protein CSVEGGLAGGHGTDTQYF.

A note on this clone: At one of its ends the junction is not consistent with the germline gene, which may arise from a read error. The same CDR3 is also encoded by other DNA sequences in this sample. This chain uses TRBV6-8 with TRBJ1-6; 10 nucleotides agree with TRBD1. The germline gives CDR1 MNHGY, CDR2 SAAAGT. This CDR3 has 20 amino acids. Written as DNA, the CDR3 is TGTGCCAGCAGCACGAACCGGGACAGGGGCCTCCGCTCCTATAATTCCCCCCTCCACTTT. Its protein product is CASSTNRDRGLRSYNSPLHF.

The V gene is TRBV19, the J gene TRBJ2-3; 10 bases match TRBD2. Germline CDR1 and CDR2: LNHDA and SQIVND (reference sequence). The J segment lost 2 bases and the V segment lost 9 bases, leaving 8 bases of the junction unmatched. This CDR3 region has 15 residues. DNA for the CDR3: TGTGCCAGATCTCACGGGACTAGCGACACAGATACGCAGTATTTT. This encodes CARSHGTSDTDTQYF.

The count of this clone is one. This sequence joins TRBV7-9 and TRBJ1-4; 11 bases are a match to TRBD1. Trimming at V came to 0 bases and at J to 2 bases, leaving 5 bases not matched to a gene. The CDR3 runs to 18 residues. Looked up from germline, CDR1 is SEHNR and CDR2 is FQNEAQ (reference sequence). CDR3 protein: CASSLASGTGGTNEKLFF. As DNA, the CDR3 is TGTGCCAGCAGCTTAGCGTCCGGGACAGGGGGGACTAATGAAAAACTGTTTTTT.

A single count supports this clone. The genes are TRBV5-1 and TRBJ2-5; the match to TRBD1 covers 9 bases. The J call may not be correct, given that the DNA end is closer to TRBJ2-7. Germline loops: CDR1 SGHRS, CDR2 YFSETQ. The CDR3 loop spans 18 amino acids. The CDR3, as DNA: TGCGCCAGCAGCTTTTCTCAATGGGACAGGGATAATGCCTACGAGCAGTACTTC. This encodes CASSFSQWDRDNAYEQYF.

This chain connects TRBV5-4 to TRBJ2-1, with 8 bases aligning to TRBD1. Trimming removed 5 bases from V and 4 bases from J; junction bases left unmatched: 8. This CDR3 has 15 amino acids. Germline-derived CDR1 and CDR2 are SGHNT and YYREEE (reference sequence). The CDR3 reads CASSYRDRPYNEQFF. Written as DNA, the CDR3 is TGTGCCAGCAGTTACCGGGACAGGCCTTACAATGAGCAGTTCTTC.

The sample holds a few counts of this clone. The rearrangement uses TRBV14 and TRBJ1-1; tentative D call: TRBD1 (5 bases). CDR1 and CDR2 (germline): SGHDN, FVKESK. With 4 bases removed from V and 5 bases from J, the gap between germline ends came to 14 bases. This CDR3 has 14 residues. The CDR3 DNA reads TGTGCCAGCAGCCTCCTATCTGGGGGGACTGAAGCTTTCTTT. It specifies CASSLLSGGTEAFF.

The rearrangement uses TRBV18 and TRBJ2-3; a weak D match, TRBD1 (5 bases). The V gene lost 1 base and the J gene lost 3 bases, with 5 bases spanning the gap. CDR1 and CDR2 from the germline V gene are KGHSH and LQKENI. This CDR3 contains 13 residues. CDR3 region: CASSPQGTDTQYF. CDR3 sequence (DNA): TGTGCCAGCTCACCACAGGGGACAGATACGCAGTATTTT. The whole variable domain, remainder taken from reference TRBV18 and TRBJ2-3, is NAGVMQNPRHLVRRRGQEARLRCSPMKGHSHVYWYRQLPEEGLKFMVYLQKENIIDESGMPKERFSAEFPKEGPSILRIQQVVRGDSAAYFCASSPQGTDTQYFGPGTRLTVL.

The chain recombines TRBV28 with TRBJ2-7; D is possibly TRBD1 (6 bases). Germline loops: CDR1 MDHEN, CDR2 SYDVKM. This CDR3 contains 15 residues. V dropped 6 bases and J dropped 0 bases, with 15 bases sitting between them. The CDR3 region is CASSRRQANSYEQYF. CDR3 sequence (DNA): TGTGCCAGCAGCCGAAGACAGGCCAACTCCTACGAGCAGTACTTC.

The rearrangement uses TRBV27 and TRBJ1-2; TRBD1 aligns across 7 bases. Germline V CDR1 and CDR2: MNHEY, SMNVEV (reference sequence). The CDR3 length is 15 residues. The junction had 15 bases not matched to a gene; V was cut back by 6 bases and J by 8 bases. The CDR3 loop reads CASRPADRVSRGYTF. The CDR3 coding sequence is TGTGCCAGCAGGCCTGCCGACAGGGTCTCTCGAGGCTACACCTTC.

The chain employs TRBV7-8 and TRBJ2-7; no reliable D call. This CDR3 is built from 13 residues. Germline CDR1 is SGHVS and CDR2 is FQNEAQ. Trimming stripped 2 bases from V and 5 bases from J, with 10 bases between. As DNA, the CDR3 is TGTGCCAGCAGCTTATCCTACGACAACGAGCAGTACTTC. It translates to CASSLSYDNEQYF.

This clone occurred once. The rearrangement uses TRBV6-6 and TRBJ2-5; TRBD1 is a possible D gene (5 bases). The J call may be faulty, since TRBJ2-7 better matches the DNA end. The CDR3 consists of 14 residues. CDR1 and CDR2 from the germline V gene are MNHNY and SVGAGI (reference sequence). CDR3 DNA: TGTGCCAGCAGCCCTACTGGACAATCGTCCGAGCAGTACTTC. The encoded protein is CASSPTGQSSEQYF.

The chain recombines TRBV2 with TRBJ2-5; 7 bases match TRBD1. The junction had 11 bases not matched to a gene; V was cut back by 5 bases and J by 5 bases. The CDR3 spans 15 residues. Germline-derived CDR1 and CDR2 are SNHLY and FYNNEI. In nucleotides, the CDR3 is TGTGCCAGCAGTTCCCGACAGGGTTTCGATGAGACCCAGTACTTC. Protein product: CASSSRQGFDETQYF.

CDR3 in amino acids: CASTDSLGTTEAFF. The DNA for the CDR3 is TGTGCCAGCACCGACAGCCTGGGAACGACTGAAGCTTTCTTT. This sequence joins TRBV27 and TRBJ1-1, with D tentatively TRBD1 (5 bases). V lost 7 bases to trimming and J lost 5 bases, with 17 bases between them. The germline V gene encodes CDR1 MNHEY and CDR2 SMNVEV (reference sequence). The CDR3 loop spans 14 amino acids.

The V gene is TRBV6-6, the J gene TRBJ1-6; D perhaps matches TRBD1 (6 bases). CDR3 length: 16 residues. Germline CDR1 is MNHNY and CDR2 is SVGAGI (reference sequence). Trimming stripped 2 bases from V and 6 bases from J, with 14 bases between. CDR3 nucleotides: TGTGCCAGCAGTTACCTGACAGGTTCGTCTAATTCACCCCTCCACTTT. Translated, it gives CASSYLTGSSNSPLHF.

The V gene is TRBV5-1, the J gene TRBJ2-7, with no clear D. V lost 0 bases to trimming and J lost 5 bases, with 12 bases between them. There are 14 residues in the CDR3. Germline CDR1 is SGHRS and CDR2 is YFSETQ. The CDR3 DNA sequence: TGCGCCAGCAGCTTGGCACTGAGTTTCGACGAGCAGTACTTC. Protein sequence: CASSLALSFDEQYF.

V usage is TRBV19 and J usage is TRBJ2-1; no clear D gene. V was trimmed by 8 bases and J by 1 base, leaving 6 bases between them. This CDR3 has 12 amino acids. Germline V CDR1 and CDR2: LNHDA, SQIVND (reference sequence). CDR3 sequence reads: CASGASYNEQFF. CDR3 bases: TGTGCCAGTGGAGCTTCCTACAATGAGCAGTTCTTC.

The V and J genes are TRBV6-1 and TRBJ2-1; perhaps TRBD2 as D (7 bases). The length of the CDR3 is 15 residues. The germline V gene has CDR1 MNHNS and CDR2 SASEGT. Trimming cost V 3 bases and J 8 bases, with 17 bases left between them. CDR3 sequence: CASSEGMGGGDEQFF. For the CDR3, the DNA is TGTGCCAGCAGTGAGGGTATGGGGGGGGGCGATGAGCAGTTCTTC.

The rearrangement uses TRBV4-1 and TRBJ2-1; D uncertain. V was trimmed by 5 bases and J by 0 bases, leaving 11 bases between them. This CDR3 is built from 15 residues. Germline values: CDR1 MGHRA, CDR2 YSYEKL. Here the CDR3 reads CASSGDSSSYNEQFF. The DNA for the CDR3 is TGCGCCAGCAGCGGAGACTCGAGCTCCTACAATGAGCAGTTCTTC.

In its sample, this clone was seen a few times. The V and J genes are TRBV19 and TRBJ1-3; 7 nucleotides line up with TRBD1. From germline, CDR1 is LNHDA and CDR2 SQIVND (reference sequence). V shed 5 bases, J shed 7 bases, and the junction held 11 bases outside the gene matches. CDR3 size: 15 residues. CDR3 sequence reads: CASSPRQGGRNTIYF. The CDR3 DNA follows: TGTGCCAGTAGTCCCCGCCAGGGGGGCAGGAACACCATATATTTT.

The CDR3 loop is CSVAPGQGNNEQFF. CDR3 DNA sequence: TGCAGCGTGGCCCCGGGACAGGGCAACAATGAGCAGTTCTTC. This sequence joins TRBV29-1 and TRBJ2-1; 9 nucleotides match TRBD1. CDR1 is SQVTM and CDR2 is ANQGSEA in the germline V gene. The length of the CDR3 is 14 residues. V was clipped by 6 bases and J by 5 bases; unmatched bases: 8.

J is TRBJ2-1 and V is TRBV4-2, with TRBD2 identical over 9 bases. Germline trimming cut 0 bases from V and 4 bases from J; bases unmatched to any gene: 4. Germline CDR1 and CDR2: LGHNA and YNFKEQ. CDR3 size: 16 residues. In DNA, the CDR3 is TGTGCCAGCAGCCAAGAGGATACTAGCGGGTACAATGAGCAGTTCTTC. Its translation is CASSQEDTSGYNEQFF.

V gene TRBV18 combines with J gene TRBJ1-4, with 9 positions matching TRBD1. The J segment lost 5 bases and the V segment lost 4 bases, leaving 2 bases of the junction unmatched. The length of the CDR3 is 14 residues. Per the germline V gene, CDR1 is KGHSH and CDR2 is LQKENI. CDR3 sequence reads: CASSRDRGNEKLFF. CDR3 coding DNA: TGTGCCAGCTCACGTGACAGGGGGAATGAAAAACTGTTTTTT.

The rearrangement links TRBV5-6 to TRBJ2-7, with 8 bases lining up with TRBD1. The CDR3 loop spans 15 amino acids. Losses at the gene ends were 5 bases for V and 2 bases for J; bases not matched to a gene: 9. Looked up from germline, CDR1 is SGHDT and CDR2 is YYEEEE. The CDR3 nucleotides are TGTGCCAGCAGTTCCCCGACAGGGGACCCCTACGAGCAGTACTTC. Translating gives CASSSPTGDPYEQYF.

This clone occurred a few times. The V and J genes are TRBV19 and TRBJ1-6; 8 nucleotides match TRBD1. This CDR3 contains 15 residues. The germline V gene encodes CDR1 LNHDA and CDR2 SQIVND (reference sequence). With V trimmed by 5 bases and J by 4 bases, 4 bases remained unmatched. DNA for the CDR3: TGTGCCAGTAGTGAACAGGGGGAGTATAATTCACCCCTCCACTTT. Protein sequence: CASSEQGEYNSPLHF.

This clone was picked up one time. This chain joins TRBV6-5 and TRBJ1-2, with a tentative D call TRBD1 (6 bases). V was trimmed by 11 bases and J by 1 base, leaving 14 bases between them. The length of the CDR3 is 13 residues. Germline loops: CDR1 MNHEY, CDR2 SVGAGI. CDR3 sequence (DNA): TGTGCCCTCCGGACAGTTTTTAACTATGGCTACACCTTC. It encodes CALRTVFNYGYTF.